The 21 T cell receptor beta chains below all came from one sample that was sequenced in a study of T cell responses to AZD1222 COVID-19 vaccine. Repertoires were generated with immunoSEQ multiplex PCR, while TCRdb's copy carries only in-frame clones and drops some. This table holds some 150,000 clones, more than 90% found once. The source material was peripheral blood, sampled 28 days after the second AZD1222 dose. The receptors come from an adult who received the AZD1222 COVID-19 vaccine.

The CDR3 protein is CASSLDGGTNEKLFF. As DNA, the CDR3 is TGTGCCAGCAGCTTAGACGGGGGAACTAATGAAAAACTGTTTTTT. This rearrangement joins TRBV7-9 to TRBJ1-4; possible D gene TRBD1, 5 bases. The CDR3 sequence is 15 residues long. The V end lost 1 base, the J end lost 1 base, and 7 bases lay between the germline ends. Germline loops: CDR1 SEHNR, CDR2 FQNEAQ (reference sequence).

The rearrangement joins TRBV7-9 to TRBJ1-2; possible D gene TRBD1, 5 bases. Germline values: CDR1 SEHNR, CDR2 FQNEAQ (reference sequence). CDR3 length: 15 residues. V lost 5 bases and J lost 8, with 21 bases in between. CDR3 protein: CASSPTGTRGDGYTF. The DNA of the CDR3 is TGTGCCAGCAGCCCCACCGGTACTAGGGGAGACGGCTACACCTTC.

The chain is built from TRBV18 and TRBJ2-1, with 13 bases lining up with TRBD2. Germline V gives CDR1 KGHSH, CDR2 LQKENI. The CDR3 sequence is 17 residues long. The junction had 6 bases not matched to a gene; V was cut back by 3 bases and J by 4 bases. The CDR3 nucleotides are TGTGCCAGCTCACCGCCGGGACTAGCGGGGAGATACAATGAGCAGTTCTTC. Protein sequence: CASSPPGLAGRYNEQFF.

This chain joins TRBV7-9 and TRBJ2-7, with 7 bases lining up with TRBD2. This CDR3 is 15 amino acids long. The germline V gene encodes CDR1 SEHNR and CDR2 FQNEAQ (reference sequence). The trim removed 1 base at V and 3 bases at J, leaving 6 bases unmatched. Here the CDR3 reads CASSLGRGDLYEQYF. The CDR3 DNA reads as TGTGCCAGCAGCTTAGGCCGGGGGGACCTCTACGAGCAGTACTTC.

This rearrangement joins TRBV15 to TRBJ2-5; D unresolved. The V gene's germline CDR1 is LNHNV and CDR2 YYDKDF (reference sequence). This CDR3 is 13 amino acids long. Trimming cost V 0 bases and J 4 bases, with 6 bases left between them. DNA for the CDR3: TGTGCCACCAGCAGAGATGTGGGAGAGACCCAGTACTTC. It yields the protein CATSRDVGETQYF.

This sequence joins TRBV20-1 and TRBJ2-1; D unclear. Trimming took off 0 bases at V and 9 bases at J, with 6 bases between the two ends. Looked up from germline, CDR1 is DFQATT and CDR2 is SNEGSKA (reference sequence). This CDR3 contains 11 residues. CDR3 DNA: TGCAGTGCTAGAGAAAAAGGTGAGCAGTTCTTC. This encodes CSAREKGEQFF.

V usage is TRBV18 and J usage is TRBJ2-5; maybe TRBD1 (6 bases). V lost 6 bases and J lost 5, with 13 bases in between. Germline values: CDR1 KGHSH, CDR2 LQKENI. The CDR3 contains 13 residues. CDR3: CASSFQGQETQYF. Here the CDR3 DNA reads TGTGCCAGCTCTTTTCAGGGGCAGGAGACCCAGTACTTC.

The chain joins TRBV30 to TRBJ1-1, with no clear D. With 3 bases removed from V and 0 bases from J, the gap between germline ends came to 8 bases. CDR3 length: 13 amino acids. Germline V gene data show CDR1 as GTSNPN and CDR2 as SVGIG (reference sequence). The CDR3 DNA is TGTGCCTGGAGGGATTATATGAACACTGAAGCTTTCTTT. Amino acid sequence: CAWRDYMNTEAFF.

The chain recombines TRBV6-5 with TRBJ2-7; 12 nucleotides align to TRBD1. Germline values: CDR1 MNHEY, CDR2 SVGAGI. CDR3 length equals 16 residues. V was pared by 2 bases and J by 4 bases, with 6 bases of the junction left unmatched. The CDR3 region is CASSYGGTGGEYEQYF. CDR3 DNA sequence: TGTGCCAGCAGTTACGGGGGGACAGGGGGCGAGTACGAGCAGTACTTC.

The V gene is TRBV5-1, the J gene TRBJ2-7; TRBD1 aligns across 9 bases. This CDR3 contains 15 residues. V lost 0 bases to trimming and J lost 4 bases; unmatched junction nucleotides: 5. In germline, CDR1 is SGHRS, CDR2 YFSETQ. The CDR3 is CASSLEGQGLYEQYF. In DNA, the CDR3 is TGCGCCAGCAGCTTGGAGGGACAGGGATTGTACGAGCAGTACTTC.

V and J are TRBV5-8 and TRBJ2-6; D might be TRBD2 (5 bases). Per germline, CDR1 SGHTS and CDR2 YDEGEE. This CDR3 has 15 amino acids. Trimming took 4 bases from V and 0 from J, leaving 8 bases between them. The CDR3 protein is CASSRGISGANVLTF. In DNA, the CDR3 is TGTGCCAGCAGCAGAGGGATCTCTGGGGCCAACGTCCTGACTTTC.

V usage is TRBV5-1 and J usage is TRBJ1-3; a possible D gene is TRBD1 (6 bases). CDR3 length equals 16 residues. V dropped 3 bases and J dropped 1 base, with 14 bases sitting between them. In germline, CDR1 is SGHRS, CDR2 YFSETQ. CDR3 DNA: TGCGCCAGCAGCTCGGGTCCAGGGGAATCTGGAAACACCATATATTTT. This encodes CASSSGPGESGNTIYF.

The chain employs TRBV5-5 and TRBJ2-7; a weak D match, TRBD2 (7 bases). CDR3 size: 16 residues. V was trimmed by 3 bases and J by 2 bases, leaving 18 bases between them. The germline gives CDR1 SGHKS, CDR2 YYEKEE (reference sequence). The CDR3 loop reads CASSWGSQGGAYEQYF. CDR3 coding DNA: TGTGCCAGCAGCTGGGGATCTCAAGGGGGGGCCTACGAGCAGTACTTC.

This chain links TRBV7-2 with TRBJ1-2; D ambiguous. The germline V gene encodes CDR1 SGHTA and CDR2 FQGNSA. The CDR3 is 13 amino acids. Trimming shortened V by 2 bases and J by 3 bases, and 7 bases separated the two germline ends. The CDR3 is CASSLKGHYGYTF. CDR3 DNA: TGTGCCAGCAGCTTAAAAGGGCACTATGGCTACACCTTC.

The chain links TRBV30 to TRBJ2-1; 8 nucleotides agree with TRBD2. The V gene end was trimmed by 0 bases and the J gene end by 7 bases; junction bases not matched to a gene: 11. Looked up from germline, CDR1 is GTSNPN and CDR2 is SVGIG (reference sequence). The CDR3 spans 16 residues. CDR3 sequence: CAWSVRGLAGGNEQFF. CDR3 DNA sequence: TGTGCCTGGAGTGTACGAGGGCTAGCGGGTGGGAATGAGCAGTTCTTC.

The rearrangement joins TRBV27 to TRBJ2-7, with 7 bases that match TRBD1. The V gene's germline CDR1 is MNHEY and CDR2 SMNVEV (reference sequence). The CDR3 spans 15 residues. The trim removed 5 bases at V and 3 bases at J, leaving 10 bases unmatched. The CDR3 DNA reads as TGTGCCAGCAGTCCCGGACAGGTTACAGACTACGAGCAGTACTTC. Translated, it gives CASSPGQVTDYEQYF.

This clone occurred a few times. The chain has TRBV6-5 and TRBJ1-2, with D unresolved. V was trimmed by 0 bases and J by 0 bases, leaving 8 bases between them. CDR3 size: 15 residues. Germline V gene lookup returns CDR1 MNHEY and CDR2 SVGAGI. The CDR3 loop reads CASSYSWTANYGYTF. The DNA of the CDR3 is TGTGCCAGCAGTTACTCTTGGACTGCTAACTATGGCTACACCTTC.

This chain joins TRBV19 and TRBJ1-1; possible D gene TRBD1, 6 bases. The V end was cut by 6 bases, the J end by 7 bases, with 12 bases between. From germline, CDR1 is LNHDA and CDR2 SQIVND (reference sequence). There are 12 residues in the CDR3. The CDR3 sequence: CASRGDTSEAFF. The CDR3, as DNA: TGTGCCAGTAGGGGGGACACGAGTGAAGCTTTCTTT.

The J gene is TRBJ2-7, the V gene TRBV30; TRBD2 might be the D (5 bases). Germline V CDR1 and CDR2: GTSNPN, SVGIG (reference sequence). Trimming stripped 0 bases from V and 7 bases from J, with 10 bases between. There are 12 residues in the CDR3. This CDR3 is CAWSVNPGEQYF. The CDR3 DNA is TGTGCCTGGAGTGTAAATCCGGGGGAGCAGTACTTC.

The gene calls are TRBV9 and TRBJ2-1; tentatively, D is TRBD2 (7 bases). The germline gives CDR1 SGDLS, CDR2 YYNGEE. The CDR3 loop spans 15 amino acids. The V end lost 0 bases, the J end lost 4 bases, and 11 bases lay between the germline ends. The CDR3: CASSVEGGHYNEQFF. The CDR3 DNA follows: TGTGCCAGCAGCGTAGAGGGGGGGCATTACAATGAGCAGTTCTTC.

The DNA of the CDR3 is TGTGCCAGCTTTGGGGTGGCTAATGAAAAACTGTTTTTT. Its protein product is CASFGVANEKLFF. This chain joins TRBV18 and TRBJ1-4; unclear D gene. CDR3 size: 13 residues. V was trimmed by 7 bases and J by 3 bases, leaving 9 bases between them. Germline assignment: CDR1 KGHSH and CDR2 LQKENI. Supplemented by reference TRBV18 and TRBJ1-4, the full variable domain reads NAGVMQNPRHLVRRRGQEARLRCSPMKGHSHVYWYRQLPEEGLKFMVYLQKENIIDESGMPKERFSAEFPKEGPSILRIQQVVRGDSAAYFCASFGVANEKLFFGSGTQLSVL.